This T cell receptor (beta chain) was sequenced during a study of blood T cell repertoires in COVID-19. Across the whole study: PBMCs, B-cell-depleted T cells, or T cells provided the cDNA or gDNA that made up the material.

Profiling relied on immunoSEQ multiplex PCR, and the TCRdb table lists in-frame clones only, not all of them. This sample yields 130,000 to 150,000 clones, of which 70% to 90% are seen a single time; approximately 1.2% belongs to the top ten. V was shortened by 1 base and J by 4 bases, with 15 bases between the two germline ends. The CDR3 loop spans 16 amino acids. From germline, CDR1 is SGHDT and CDR2 YYEEEE. This clonotype originated in a woman aged 25 to 39 with acute COVID-19. The sequenced material came from PBMCs or T cells enriched from blood (not recorded which). This rearrangement joins TRBV5-6 to TRBJ1-5; D is possibly TRBD1 (6 bases). CDR3 protein: CASSLRRRGLNQPQHF. The DNA of the CDR3 is TGTGCCAGCAGCTTGAGGCGCAGGGGATTGAATCAGCCCCAGCATTTT. The full variable domain, rest sourced from reference TRBV5-6 and TRBJ1-5, is DAGVTQSPTHLIKTRGQQVTLRCSPKSGHDTVSWYQQALGQGPQFIFQYYEEEERQRGNFPDRFSGHQFPNYSSELNVNALLLGDSALYLCASSLRRRGLNQPQHFGDGTRLSIL.